Following are 17 T cell receptor beta chains from one sample sequenced in a study of shared clonotypes between healthy human individuals. Clones were sequenced by immunoSEQ multiplex PCR, and TCRdb holds only the in-frame ones, with some missing. Of nearly 500,000 clones in the sample, 76% were seen once. The specimen was PBMCs. The receptors come from a woman aged 40 to 50 in good health. Some clones in this sample may be carry-over from other donors' samples.

The chain joins TRBV7-3 to TRBJ2-5; 7 bases agree with TRBD1. The germline V gene has CDR1 SGHTA and CDR2 FQGTGA. V gave up 5 bases and J gave up 4 bases; unmatched junction bases: 7. The length of the CDR3 is 14 residues. The DNA for the CDR3 is TGTGCCAGCAGCATAGGGGCAGGGGGAGAGACCCAGTACTTC. It translates to CASSIGAGGETQYF.

The table lists this clone with a count of one. The chain employs TRBV11-2 and TRBJ1-4; D gene uncertain. CDR1 is SGHAT, CDR2 FQNNGV, per germline. V shed 5 bases and J shed 4 bases, with 11 bases lying between them. The CDR3 length is 14 residues. CDR3 protein: CASSPIGSNEKLFF. The CDR3 DNA follows: TGTGCCAGCAGCCCGATAGGAAGTAATGAAAAACTGTTTTTT.

The table lists this clone with a few counts. This sample also contains other DNA sequences that code for the same CDR3. V and J are TRBV28 and TRBJ1-4, with D possibly TRBD1 on 5 matching bases. The CDR3 loop spans 14 amino acids. V dropped 6 bases and J dropped 5 bases, with 13 bases sitting between them. Germline CDR1 reads MDHEN; CDR2 reads SYDVKM. CDR3: CASSSLGGNEKLFF. The CDR3 bases are TGTGCCAGCAGCTCCCTCGGGGGGAATGAAAAACTGTTTTTT.

The chain recombines TRBV5-6 with TRBJ2-3, with 9 positions matching TRBD2. V lost 2 bases, J lost 0 bases, and 10 bases stayed unmatched. Germline CDR1 reads SGHDT; CDR2 reads YYEEEE. CDR3 size: 18 residues. CDR3 nucleotides: TGTGCCAGCAGCTTTGCGGGGGGGACTAGTGGCAGCACAGATACGCAGTATTTT. Protein: CASSFAGGTSGSTDTQYF.

This rearrangement joins TRBV5-6 to TRBJ1-4, with 10 bases lining up with TRBD1. Germline V lookup: CDR1 SGHDT, CDR2 YYEEEE. V lost 4 bases, J lost 1 base, and 4 bases stayed unmatched. The CDR3 spans 16 residues. CDR3 sequence reads: CASSQRTGGTNEKLFF. In DNA, the CDR3 is TGTGCCAGCAGCCAGCGGACAGGGGGAACTAATGAAAAACTGTTTTTT.

With respect to this clone: A much larger clone differs from this one at a single base, so this may be a read error. The same CDR3 is also encoded by other DNA sequences in this sample. The V call is TRBV5-1, the J call TRBJ2-5; D unclear. Germline CDR1 is SGHRS and CDR2 is YFSETQ. The germline V and J ends were trimmed by 3 bases and 2 bases, with 2 bases remaining between them. The CDR3 sequence is 11 residues long. For the CDR3, the DNA is TGCGCCAGCAGCTCACAAGAGACCCAGTACTTC. Residues: CASSSQETQYF. The complete variable domain, with remaining parts taken from reference TRBV5-1 and TRBJ2-5, reads KAGVTQTPRYLIKTRGQQVTLSCSPISGHRSVSWYQQTPGQGLQFLFEYFSETQRNKGNFPGRFSGRQFSNSRSEMNVSTLELGDSALYLCASSSQETQYFGPGTRLLVL.

The V gene is TRBV5-1, the J gene TRBJ2-1; 7 positions match TRBD2. Trimming took 4 bases from V and 8 from J; bases not matched to a gene: 12. Germline V gene sequence: CDR1 SGHRS, CDR2 YFSETQ. The CDR3 spans 15 residues. The CDR3 sequence is CASSQERPRGDEQFF. The CDR3 coding sequence is TGCGCCAGCAGCCAAGAGCGGCCACGGGGGGATGAGCAGTTCTTC.

The chain employs TRBV9 and TRBJ2-3; the match to TRBD2 covers 7 bases. V gave up 0 bases and J gave up 3 bases; unmatched junction bases: 7. The CDR3 spans 16 residues. Per germline, CDR1 SGDLS and CDR2 YYNGEE. CDR3 in amino acids: CASSVDGGSTTDTQYF. In DNA, the CDR3 is TGTGCCAGCAGCGTAGACGGGGGGAGTACGACAGATACGCAGTATTTT.

This chain joins TRBV27 and TRBJ2-1; tentative D call: TRBD2 (6 bases). V dropped 5 bases and J dropped 8 bases, with 10 bases sitting between them. Per the germline V gene, CDR1 is MNHEY and CDR2 is SMNVEV (reference sequence). This CDR3 region has 12 residues. Here the CDR3 DNA reads TGTGCCAGCAGTGATAGGGAGGATGAGCAGTTCTTC. This gives the protein CASSDREDEQFF.

Of note for this clone: Other DNA variants within this sample encode the same CDR3. V and J are TRBV7-3 and TRBJ2-1; 7 nucleotides match TRBD1. Looked up from germline, CDR1 is SGHTA and CDR2 is FQGTGA. V was pared by 0 bases and J by 3 bases, with 2 bases of the junction left unmatched. The CDR3 extends over 15 amino acids. The CDR3 region has the DNA TGTGCCAGCAGCTTAACGGCAGGGGGCTACAATGAGCAGTTCTTC. Its protein product is CASSLTAGGYNEQFF.

The rearrangement links TRBV19 to TRBJ1-1; no reliable D call. The CDR3 length is 14 residues. Between the trimmed V and J ends, which lost 6 bases and 12 bases, there was a span of 23 bases. Looked up from germline, CDR1 is LNHDA and CDR2 is SQIVND (reference sequence). The CDR3, as DNA: TGTGCCAGTAGGGCTGAGCGGAAGACCACGTGGACTTTCTTT. It encodes CASRAERKTTWTFF.

Ten or more counts support this clone. Other DNA sequences within the sample encode an identical CDR3. This chain uses TRBV6-4 with TRBJ2-2; 10 bases agree with TRBD1. The J segment lost 3 bases and the V segment lost 4 bases, leaving 2 bases of the junction unmatched. CDR1 is MRHNA and CDR2 is SNTAGT in the germline V gene. This CDR3 is built from 15 residues. The DNA for the CDR3 is TGTGCCAGCAGTGCCGGGACAGGGGACACCGGGGAGCTGTTTTTT. Protein product: CASSAGTGDTGELFF.

This clone was recorded a few times. The V gene is TRBV18, the J gene TRBJ2-7; D might be TRBD1 or TRBD2, each matching 5 bases. The CDR3 spans 13 residues. V was pared by 6 bases and J by 2 bases, with 11 bases between. Per germline, CDR1 KGHSH and CDR2 LQKENI. For the CDR3, the DNA is TGTGCCAGCTCGAGGGGAATGGCCTACGAGCAGTACTTC. Translated: CASSRGMAYEQYF.

The J gene is TRBJ1-1, the V gene TRBV28; D is uncertain. The V and J ends lost 6 bases and 7 bases respectively, with 9 bases between them. The CDR3 has 11 amino acids. CDR1 MDHEN and CDR2 SYDVKM come from the germline V gene. The DNA for the CDR3 is TGTGCCAGCAGCCTGGATCTTGAAGCTTTCTTT. Translating it yields CASSLDLEAFF. The entire variable domain, with the rest obtained from reference TRBV28 and TRBJ1-1, is as follows: DVKVTQSSRYLVKRTGEKVFLECVQDMDHENMFWYRQDPGLGLRLIYFSYDVKMKEKGDIPEGYSVSREKKERFSLILESASTNQTSMYLCASSLDLEAFFGQGTRLTVV.

The chain has TRBV7-3 and TRBJ2-7, with TRBD1 as a possible D gene (5 bases). Germline-derived CDR1 and CDR2 are SGHTA and FQGTGA. V was clipped by 1 base and J by 3 bases, with 13 bases between them. The CDR3 extends over 15 amino acids. Here the CDR3 reads CASSLIGAKLYEQYF. The CDR3 nucleotides are TGTGCCAGCAGCTTAATAGGGGCAAAACTCTACGAGCAGTACTTC.

V is TRBV6-1 and J is TRBJ1-2; D remains ambiguous. The germline gives CDR1 MNHNS, CDR2 SASEGT. The V gene lost 6 bases and the J gene lost 2 bases, with 10 bases spanning the gap. The CDR3 sequence is 13 residues long. The CDR3 reads CASSPSENYGYTF. CDR3 DNA sequence: TGTGCCAGCAGCCCCTCCGAGAACTATGGCTACACCTTC.

The V call is TRBV28, the J call TRBJ1-1; 11 bases fit TRBD1. Germline V gene data show CDR1 as MDHEN and CDR2 as SYDVKM. Germline trimming cut 5 bases from V and 1 base from J; bases unmatched to any gene: 6. This CDR3 is built from 16 residues. CDR3 loop: CASSPRTGGSNTEAFF. The DNA of the CDR3 is TGTGCCAGCAGTCCCCGGACAGGGGGCTCGAACACTGAAGCTTTCTTT.